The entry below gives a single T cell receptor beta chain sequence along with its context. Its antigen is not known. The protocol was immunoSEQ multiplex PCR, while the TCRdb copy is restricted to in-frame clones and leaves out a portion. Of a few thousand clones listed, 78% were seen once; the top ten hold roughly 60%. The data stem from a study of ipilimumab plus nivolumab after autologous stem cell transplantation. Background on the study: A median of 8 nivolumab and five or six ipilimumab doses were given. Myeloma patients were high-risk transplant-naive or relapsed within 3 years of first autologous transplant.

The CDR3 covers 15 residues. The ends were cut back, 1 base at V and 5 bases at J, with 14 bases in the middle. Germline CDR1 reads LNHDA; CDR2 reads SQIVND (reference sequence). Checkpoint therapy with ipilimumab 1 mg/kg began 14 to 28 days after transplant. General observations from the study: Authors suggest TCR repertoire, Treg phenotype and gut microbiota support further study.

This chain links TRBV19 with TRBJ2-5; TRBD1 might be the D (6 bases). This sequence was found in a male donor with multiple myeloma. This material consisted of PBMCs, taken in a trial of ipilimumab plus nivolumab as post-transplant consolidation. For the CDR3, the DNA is TGTGCCAGTAGTATAGTTGACAGGCCCGCGGAGACCCAGTACTTC. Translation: CASSIVDRPAETQYF. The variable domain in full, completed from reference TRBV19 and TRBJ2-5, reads DGGITQSPKYLFRKEGQNVTLSCEQNLNHDAMYWYRQDPGQGLRLIYYSQIVNDFQKGDIAEGYSVSREKKESFPLTVTSAQKNPTAFYLCASSIVDRPAETQYFGPGTRLLVL.